Given below is one T cell receptor beta chain in context. The antigen is undetermined. After expansion with viral peptide pools in the ViraFEST assay, antigen-specific CD4+ T cells were sequenced. Scientists isolated CD4+ T cells after a roughly ten-day culture period ended. Each participant received a vaccine that was either BNT162b2 or mRNA-1273, given as two doses. Vaccine recipients, nucleocapsid antibody negative, had no prior SARS-CoV-2 infection. Cultivation was performed at around 2 million PBMC per well with roughly 10 IU/ml IL-2 and approximately 10 ug/ml peptides added. Using immunoSEQ multiplex PCR, the repertoire was profiled, and TCRdb retains in-frame clones only, with some absent. This table holds about 59,000 clones, under 80% found once. The data originate from a study of vaccination effects on CD4 cells after COVID-19. The CDR3 contains 12 residues. Between the trimmed V and J ends, which lost 7 bases and 9 bases, there was a span of 13 bases. Per the germline V gene, CDR1 is LNHDA and CDR2 is SQIVND (reference sequence).

The study's findings and limits: Marked clonal contraction of infection- and vaccine-induced clones was seen late after vaccination.

This rearrangement joins TRBV19 to TRBJ2-1; D not resolved. This clonotype was sampled from a human donor who received a COVID-19 vaccine. The sample in question was CD4+ T cells from PBMCs cultured with HCoV-OC43 spike peptides, obtained after COVID-19 vaccination. Subset specified: HCoV-OC43 spike overlapping peptide pool stimulation. The CDR3 nucleotides read TGTGCCAGTATTACGTTACTGGGTGAGCAGTTCTTC. Its protein product is CASITLLGEQFF.